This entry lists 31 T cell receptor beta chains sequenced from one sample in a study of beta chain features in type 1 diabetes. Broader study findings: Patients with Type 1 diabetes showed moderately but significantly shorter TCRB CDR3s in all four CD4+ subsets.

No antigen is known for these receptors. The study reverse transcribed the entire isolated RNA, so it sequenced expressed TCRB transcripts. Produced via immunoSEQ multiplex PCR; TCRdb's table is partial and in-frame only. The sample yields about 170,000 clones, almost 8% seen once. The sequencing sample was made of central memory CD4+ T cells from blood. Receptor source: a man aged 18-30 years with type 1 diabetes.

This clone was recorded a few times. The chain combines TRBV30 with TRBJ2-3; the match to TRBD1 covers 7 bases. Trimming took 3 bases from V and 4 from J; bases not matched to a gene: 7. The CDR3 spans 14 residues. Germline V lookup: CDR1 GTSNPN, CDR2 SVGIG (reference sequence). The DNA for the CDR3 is TGTGCCTGGAGAAAGACCCAGGGGGCAGATACGCAGTATTTT. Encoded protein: CAWRKTQGADTQYF.

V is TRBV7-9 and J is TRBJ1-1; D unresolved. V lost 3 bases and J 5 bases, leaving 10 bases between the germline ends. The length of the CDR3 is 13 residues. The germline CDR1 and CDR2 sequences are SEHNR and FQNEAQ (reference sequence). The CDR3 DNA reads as TGTGCCAGCAGCTTTAGTACCGAAACTGAAGCTTTCTTT. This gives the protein CASSFSTETEAFF.

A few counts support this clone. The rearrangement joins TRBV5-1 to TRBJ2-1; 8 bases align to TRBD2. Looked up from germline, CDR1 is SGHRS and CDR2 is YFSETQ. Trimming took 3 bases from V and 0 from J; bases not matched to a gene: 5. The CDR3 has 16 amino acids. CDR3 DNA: TGCGCCAGCAGCTCACCGAGCGGGAGCTCCTACAATGAGCAGTTCTTC. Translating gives CASSSPSGSSYNEQFF.

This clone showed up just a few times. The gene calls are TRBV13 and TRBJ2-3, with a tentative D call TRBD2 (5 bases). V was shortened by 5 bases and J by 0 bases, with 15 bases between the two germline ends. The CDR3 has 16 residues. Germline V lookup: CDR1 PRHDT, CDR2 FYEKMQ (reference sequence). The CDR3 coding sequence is TGTGCCAGCAGCCCGCTCCGGGGATTTAGCACAGATACGCAGTATTTT. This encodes CASSPLRGFSTDTQYF.

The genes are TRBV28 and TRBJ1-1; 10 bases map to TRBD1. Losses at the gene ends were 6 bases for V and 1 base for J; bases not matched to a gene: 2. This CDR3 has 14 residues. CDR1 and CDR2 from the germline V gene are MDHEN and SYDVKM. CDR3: CASSDRGRNTEAFF. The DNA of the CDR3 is TGTGCCAGCAGCGACAGGGGGCGGAACACTGAAGCTTTCTTT.

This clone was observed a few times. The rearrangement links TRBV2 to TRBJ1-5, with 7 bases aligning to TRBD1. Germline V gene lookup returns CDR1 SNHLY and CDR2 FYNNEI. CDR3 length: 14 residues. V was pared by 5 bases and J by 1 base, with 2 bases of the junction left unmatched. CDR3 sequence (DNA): TGTGCCAGCAGTCCGGACAGGAGCAATCAGCCCCAGCATTTT. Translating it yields CASSPDRSNQPQHF. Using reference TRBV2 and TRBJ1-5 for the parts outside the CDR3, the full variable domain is EPEVTQTPSHQVTQMGQEVILRCVPISNHLYFYWYRQILGQKVEFLVSFYNNEISEKSEIFDDQFSVERPDGSNFTLKIRSTKLEDSAMYFCASSPDRSNQPQHFGDGTRLSIL.

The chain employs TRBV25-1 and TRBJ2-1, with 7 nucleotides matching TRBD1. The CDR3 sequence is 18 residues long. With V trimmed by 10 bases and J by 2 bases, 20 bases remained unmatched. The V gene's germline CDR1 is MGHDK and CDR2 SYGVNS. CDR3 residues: CANLGQTCCSYTYNEQFF. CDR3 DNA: TGTGCCAACCTGGGACAGACCTGTTGCTCCTATACCTACAATGAGCAGTTCTTC.

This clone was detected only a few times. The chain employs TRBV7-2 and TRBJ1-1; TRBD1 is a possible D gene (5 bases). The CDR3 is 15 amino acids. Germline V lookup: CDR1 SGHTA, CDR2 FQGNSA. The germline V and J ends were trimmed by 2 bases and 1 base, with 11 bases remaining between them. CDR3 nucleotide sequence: TGTGCCAGCAGCTTATTGTCCGGGGGGAACACTGAAGCTTTCTTT. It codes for CASSLLSGGNTEAFF.

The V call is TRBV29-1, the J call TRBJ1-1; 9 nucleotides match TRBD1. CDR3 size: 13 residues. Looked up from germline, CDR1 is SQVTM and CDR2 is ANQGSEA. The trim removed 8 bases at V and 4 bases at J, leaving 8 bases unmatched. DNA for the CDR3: TGCAGCTCGGAGGAACAGGGGGCCACTGAAGCTTTCTTT. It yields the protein CSSEEQGATEAFF.

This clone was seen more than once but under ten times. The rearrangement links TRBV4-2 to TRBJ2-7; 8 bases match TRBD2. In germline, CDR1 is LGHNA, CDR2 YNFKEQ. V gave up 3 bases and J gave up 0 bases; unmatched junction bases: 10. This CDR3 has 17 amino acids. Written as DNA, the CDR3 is TGTGCCAGCAGCCACGTGATTCCGCGGGGGGACTCCTACGAGCAGTACTTC. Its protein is CASSHVIPRGDSYEQYF.

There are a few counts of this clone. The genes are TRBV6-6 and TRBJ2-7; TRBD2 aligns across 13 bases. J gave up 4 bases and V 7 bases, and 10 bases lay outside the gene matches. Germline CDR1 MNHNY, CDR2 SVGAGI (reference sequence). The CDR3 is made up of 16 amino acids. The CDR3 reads CASTRAGTSGVYEQYF. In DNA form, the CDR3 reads TGTGCCAGCACCCGAGCTGGGACTAGCGGGGTATACGAGCAGTACTTC.

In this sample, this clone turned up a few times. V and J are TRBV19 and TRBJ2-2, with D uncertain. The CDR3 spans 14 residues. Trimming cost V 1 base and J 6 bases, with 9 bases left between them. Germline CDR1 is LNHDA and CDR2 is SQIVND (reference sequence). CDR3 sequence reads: CASSIASKSGELFF. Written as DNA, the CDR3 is TGTGCCAGTAGTATAGCGTCTAAGTCCGGGGAGCTGTTTTTT.

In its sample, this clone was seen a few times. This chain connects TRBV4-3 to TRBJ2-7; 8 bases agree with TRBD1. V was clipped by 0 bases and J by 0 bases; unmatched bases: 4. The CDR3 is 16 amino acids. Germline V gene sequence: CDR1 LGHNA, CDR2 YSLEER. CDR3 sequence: CASSQEGTGVSYEQYF. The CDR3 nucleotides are TGCGCCAGCAGCCAAGAAGGGACAGGCGTCTCCTACGAGCAGTACTTC.

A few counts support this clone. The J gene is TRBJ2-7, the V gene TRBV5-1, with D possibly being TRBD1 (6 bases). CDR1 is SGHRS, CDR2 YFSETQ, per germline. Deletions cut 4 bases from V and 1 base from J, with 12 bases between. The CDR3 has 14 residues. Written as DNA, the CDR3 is TGCGCCAGCAGCCTAGGGACACCTTCCTACGAGCAGTACTTC. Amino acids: CASSLGTPSYEQYF.

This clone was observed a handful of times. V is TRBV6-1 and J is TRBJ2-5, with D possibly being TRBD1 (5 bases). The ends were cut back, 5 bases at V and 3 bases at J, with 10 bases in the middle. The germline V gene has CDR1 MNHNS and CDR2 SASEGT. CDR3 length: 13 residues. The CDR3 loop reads CASSIDREETQYF. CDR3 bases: TGTGCCAGCAGTATCGACAGAGAAGAGACCCAGTACTTC.

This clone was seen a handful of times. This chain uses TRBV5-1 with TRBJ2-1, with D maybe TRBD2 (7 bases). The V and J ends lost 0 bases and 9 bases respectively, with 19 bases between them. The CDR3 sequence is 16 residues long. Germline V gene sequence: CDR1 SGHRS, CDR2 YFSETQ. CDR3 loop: CASSLVIGGLDSEQFF. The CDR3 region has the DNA TGCGCCAGCAGCTTGGTTATCGGGGGGCTTGACAGTGAGCAGTTCTTC.

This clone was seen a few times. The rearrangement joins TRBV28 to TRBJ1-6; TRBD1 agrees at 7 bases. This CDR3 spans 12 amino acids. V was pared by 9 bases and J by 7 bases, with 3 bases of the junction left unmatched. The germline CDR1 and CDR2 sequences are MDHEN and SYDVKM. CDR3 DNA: TGTGCCAGTGACAGGGTAAATTCACCCCTCCACTTT. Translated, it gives CASDRVNSPLHF.

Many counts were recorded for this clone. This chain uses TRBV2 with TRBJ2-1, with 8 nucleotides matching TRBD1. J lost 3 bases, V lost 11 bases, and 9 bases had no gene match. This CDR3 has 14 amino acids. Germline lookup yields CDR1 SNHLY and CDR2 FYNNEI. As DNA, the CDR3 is TGTGCCTCCGGCCAGGGGGCTAACTACAATGAGCAGTTCTTC. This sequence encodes CASGQGANYNEQFF.

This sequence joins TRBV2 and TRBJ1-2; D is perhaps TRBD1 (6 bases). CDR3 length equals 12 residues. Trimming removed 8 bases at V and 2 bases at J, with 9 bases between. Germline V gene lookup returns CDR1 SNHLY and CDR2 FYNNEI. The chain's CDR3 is CASDRTNYGYTF. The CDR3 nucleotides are TGTGCCAGCGACAGGACAAACTATGGCTACACCTTC.

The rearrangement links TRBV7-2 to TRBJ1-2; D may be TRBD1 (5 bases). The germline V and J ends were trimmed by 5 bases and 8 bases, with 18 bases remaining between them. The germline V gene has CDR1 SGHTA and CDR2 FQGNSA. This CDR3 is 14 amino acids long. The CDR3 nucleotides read TGTGCCAGCAGCAAGGGCGACAGAGCTAGGGGCTACACCTTC. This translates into CASSKGDRARGYTF.

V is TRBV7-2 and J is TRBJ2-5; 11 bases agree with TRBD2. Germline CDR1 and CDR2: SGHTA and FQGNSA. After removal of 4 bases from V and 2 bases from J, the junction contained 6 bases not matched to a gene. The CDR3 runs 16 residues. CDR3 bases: TGTGCCAGCAGCTCACTCTCTAGCGGGGGGCAAGAGACCCAGTACTTC. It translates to CASSSLSSGGQETQYF.

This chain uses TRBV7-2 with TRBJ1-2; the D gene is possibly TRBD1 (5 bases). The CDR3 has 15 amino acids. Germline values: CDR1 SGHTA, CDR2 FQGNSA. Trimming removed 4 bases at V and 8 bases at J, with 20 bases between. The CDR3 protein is CASSSRGGETYGYTF. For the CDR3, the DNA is TGTGCCAGCAGCTCTCGGGGGGGGGAAACGTACGGCTACACCTTC.

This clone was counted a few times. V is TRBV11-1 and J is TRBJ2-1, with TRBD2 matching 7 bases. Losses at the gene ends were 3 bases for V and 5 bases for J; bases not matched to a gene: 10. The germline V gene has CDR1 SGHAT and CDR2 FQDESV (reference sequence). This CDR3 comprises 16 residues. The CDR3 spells CASSLSLSGVNNEQFF. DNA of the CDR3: TGTGCCAGCAGCTTGAGTTTGAGCGGGGTAAACAATGAGCAGTTCTTC.

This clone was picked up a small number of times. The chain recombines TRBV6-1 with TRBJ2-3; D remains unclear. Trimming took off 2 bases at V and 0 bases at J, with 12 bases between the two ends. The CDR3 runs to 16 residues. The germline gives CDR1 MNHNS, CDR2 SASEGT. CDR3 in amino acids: CASSEKFLASTDTQYF. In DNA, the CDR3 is TGTGCCAGCAGTGAAAAATTCCTGGCTAGCACAGATACGCAGTATTTT.

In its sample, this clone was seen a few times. Written as DNA, the CDR3 is TGTGCCAGCAGTTTATTCAGTCATATACAGGGGGCTCCTAACTATGGCTACACCTTC. This sequence encodes CASSLFSHIQGAPNYGYTF. The chain employs TRBV27 and TRBJ1-2; 9 bases fit TRBD1. V dropped 1 base and J dropped 0; count of bases not matched to a gene: 12. CDR1 MNHEY and CDR2 SMNVEV come from the germline V gene (reference sequence). This CDR3 spans 19 amino acids.

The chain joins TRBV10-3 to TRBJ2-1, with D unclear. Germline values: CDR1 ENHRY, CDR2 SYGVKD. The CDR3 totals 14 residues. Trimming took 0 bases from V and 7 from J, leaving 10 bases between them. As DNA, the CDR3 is TGTGCCATCAGTGAGTCGGGTAACAGAAATGAGCAGTTCTTC. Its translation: CAISESGNRNEQFF.

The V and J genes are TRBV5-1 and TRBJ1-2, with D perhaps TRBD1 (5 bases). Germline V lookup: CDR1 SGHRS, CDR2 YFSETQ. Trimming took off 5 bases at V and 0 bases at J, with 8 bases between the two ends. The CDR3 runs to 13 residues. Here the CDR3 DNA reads TGCGCCAGCAGAAACAGGACTAACTATGGCTACACCTTC. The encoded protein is CASRNRTNYGYTF.

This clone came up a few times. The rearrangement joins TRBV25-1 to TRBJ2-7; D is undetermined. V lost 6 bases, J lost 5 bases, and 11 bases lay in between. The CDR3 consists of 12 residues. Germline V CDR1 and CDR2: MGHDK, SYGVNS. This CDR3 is CASSVRSDEQYF. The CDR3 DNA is TGTGCCAGCAGCGTTAGGAGCGACGAGCAGTACTTC.

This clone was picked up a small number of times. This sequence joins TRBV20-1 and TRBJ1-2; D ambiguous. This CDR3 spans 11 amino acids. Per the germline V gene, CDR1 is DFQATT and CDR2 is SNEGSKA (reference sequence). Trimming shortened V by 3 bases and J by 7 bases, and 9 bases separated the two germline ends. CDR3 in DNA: TGCAGTGCTAGTCCGACACTTGGCTACACCTTC. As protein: CSASPTLGYTF.

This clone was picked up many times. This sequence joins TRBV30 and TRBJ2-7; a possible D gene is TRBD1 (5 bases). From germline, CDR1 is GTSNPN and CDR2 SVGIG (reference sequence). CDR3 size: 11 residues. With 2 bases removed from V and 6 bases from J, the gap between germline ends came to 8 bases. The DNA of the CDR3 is TGTGCCTGGAGTAGGACAATCGAGCAGTACTTC. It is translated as CAWSRTIEQYF.

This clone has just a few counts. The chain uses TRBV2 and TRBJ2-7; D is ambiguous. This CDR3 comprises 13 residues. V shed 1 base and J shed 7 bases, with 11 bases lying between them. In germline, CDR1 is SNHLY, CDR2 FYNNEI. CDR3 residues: CASSEEIAVEQYF. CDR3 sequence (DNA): TGTGCCAGCAGTGAAGAAATTGCGGTGGAGCAGTACTTC.